What follows are 4 T cell receptor beta chains derived from one specimen sequenced in a study of blood T cell repertoires in COVID-19. Libraries were prepared by immunoSEQ multiplex PCR; TCRdb keeps only in-frame clonotypes and omits some of them. The profile shows more than 85,000 clones, around nine tenths of them singletons. Sequenced: peripheral blood. Receptor source: a woman aged 45-65 years with COVID-19, enrolled during active disease.

The chain has TRBV4-1 and TRBJ1-1; no clear D gene. Germline values: CDR1 MGHRA, CDR2 YSYEKL. V lost 0 bases to trimming and J lost 4 bases, with 6 bases between them. The CDR3 loop spans 13 amino acids. The CDR3 DNA reads as TGCGCCAGCAGCCAAGACCTCGTCACTGAAGCTTTCTTT. Translated, it gives CASSQDLVTEAFF.

The chain recombines TRBV6-5 with TRBJ1-5; D gene ambiguous. CDR3 size: 14 residues. Germline CDR1 and CDR2: MNHEY and SVGAGI. The germline V and J ends were trimmed by 7 bases and 3 bases, with 13 bases remaining between them. In nucleotides, the CDR3 is TGTGCCAGCACAGCGTCGGGTACCAATCAGCCCCAGCATTTT. Its translation: CASTASGTNQPQHF.

This clone was observed a handful of times. The chain recombines TRBV3-1 (or the pseudogene TRBV3-2) with TRBJ1-5; 8 nucleotides line up with TRBD1. This CDR3 has 14 amino acids. The V gene end was trimmed by 4 bases and the J gene end by 3 bases; junction bases not matched to a gene: 2. The germline gives CDR1 LGHDT, CDR2 YNNKEL (reference sequence). CDR3 protein: CASSRTGSNQPQHF. The CDR3 DNA reads TGTGCCAGCAGCCGGACAGGGTCCAATCAGCCCCAGCATTTT.

V usage is TRBV28 and J usage is TRBJ2-1; possible D gene TRBD2, 6 bases. The germline V and J ends were trimmed by 2 bases and 7 bases, with 12 bases remaining between them. This CDR3 spans 14 amino acids. Germline CDR1 reads MDHEN; CDR2 reads SYDVKM. DNA for the CDR3: TGTGCCAGCAGTTTACGTCTAGCGAAGAATGAGCAGTTCTTC. Its translation: CASSLRLAKNEQFF.